These T cell receptor beta chains were read from a single sample in a study of blood T cell repertoires in COVID-19. This table comes from immunoSEQ multiplex PCR, and its TCRdb copy is limited to in-frame clones, with some not included. The data hold about 27,000 clones, with roughly 80% observed a single time. Source material: peripheral blood. Receptors were obtained from a man between 65 and 85 years old with active COVID-19. Each CDR3 is given with its conserved first and last residue. The order of the fields is V gene, CDR3 protein.

TRBV28	CASSYIDRANTEAFF
TRBV5-6	CASSLGRTGDRHEQYF
TRBV7-7	CASSPLTGGRKNTGELFF
TRBV6-5	CASSRGLTNTEAFF
TRBV7-9	CASSPDLTSLANEQFF
TRBV28	CASRQDRVYYGYTF
TRBV10-3	CAISEFDRVKGYGYTF
TRBV6-5	CASSRGGGYNEQFF
TRBV3-1/TRBV3-2	CASRPSGLVEKLFF
TRBV7-2	CASSYGTAAGPLHF
TRBV6-6	CASSPAKANTEAFF
TRBV11-3	CASSATSGVWGEQFF
TRBV28	CASSSYGTLNTEAFF
TRBV9	CASSPDRGRGGRTYEQYF
TRBV6-5	CASSLTYGTGSEQYF
TRBV5-5	CASSLRQGNSNQPQHF
TRBV6-5	CASTQYNEQFF
TRBV5-1	CASSWTGGTEAFF
TRBV11-2	CASSLTLGPGADTQYF
TRBV2	CASIDSFGNEQFF
TRBV2	CASSDSSGGLSSYNEQFF
TRBV5-1	CASSLGQYNEQFF
TRBV19	CASRTQGTSPLHF
TRBV28	CASSTDRGVGGYTF
TRBV19	CASRPGQGNQENNQPQHF
TRBV5-1	CASSQDRGNTEAFF
TRBV5-1	CASSLGGTDNTGANVLTF
TRBV9	CASSTGHLTGNTIYF
TRBV19	CASSNLARDNQPQHF
TRBV5-5	CASSLALGGQGQDGYTF
TRBV28	CASSLWRIGGGGGGYTF
TRBV11-2	CASSLRLLPYEQYF
TRBV24-1	CATSEITPEDRENTGELFF
TRBV9	CASSDTSGFSTDTQYF
TRBV5-6	CASSLGSSPAGNTIYF
TRBV4-1	CASSHGIYGYTF
TRBV7-8	CASSPLGPRYEQYF
TRBV2	CASSVVGSVTGELFF
TRBV29-1	CSVADNTEAFF
TRBV18	CASSPGGQGLYNEQFF
TRBV18	CASSRGGRGETQYF
TRBV19	CASNREVGYPDTEAFF
TRBV29-1	CSVVGGTYEQYF
TRBV28	CASSLITGLSPLHF
TRBV7-2	CASSFGTPTLGTF
TRBV5-1	CASSSTGQLNTEAFF
TRBV6-5	CASRSQIGSYNEQFF